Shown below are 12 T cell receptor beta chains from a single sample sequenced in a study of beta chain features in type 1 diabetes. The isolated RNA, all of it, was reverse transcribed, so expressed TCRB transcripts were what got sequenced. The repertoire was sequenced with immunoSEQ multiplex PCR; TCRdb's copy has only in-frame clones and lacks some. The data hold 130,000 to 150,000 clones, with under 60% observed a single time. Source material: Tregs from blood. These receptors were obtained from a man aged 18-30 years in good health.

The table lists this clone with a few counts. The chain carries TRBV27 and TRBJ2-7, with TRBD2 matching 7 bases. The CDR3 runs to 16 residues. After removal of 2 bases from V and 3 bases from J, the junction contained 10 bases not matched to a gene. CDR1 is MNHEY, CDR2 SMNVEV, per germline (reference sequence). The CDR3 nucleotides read TGTGCCAGCAGTTTAAAATCTCGGTGGGAGGGCTACGAGCAGTACTTC. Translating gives CASSLKSRWEGYEQYF.

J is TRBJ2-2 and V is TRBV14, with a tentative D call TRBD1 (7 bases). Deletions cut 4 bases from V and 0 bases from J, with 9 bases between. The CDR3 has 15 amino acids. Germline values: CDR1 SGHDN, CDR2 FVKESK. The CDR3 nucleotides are TGTGCCAGCAGCCGCGGGACAGCGAACACCGGGGAGCTGTTTTTT. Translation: CASSRGTANTGELFF.

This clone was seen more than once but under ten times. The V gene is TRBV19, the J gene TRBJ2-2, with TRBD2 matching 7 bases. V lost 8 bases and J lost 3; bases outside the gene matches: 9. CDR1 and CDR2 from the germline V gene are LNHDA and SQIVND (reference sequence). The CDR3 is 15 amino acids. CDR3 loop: CASLVGRGDTGELFF. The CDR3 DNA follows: TGTGCCAGTCTCGTCGGCCGGGGGGACACCGGGGAGCTGTTTTTT.

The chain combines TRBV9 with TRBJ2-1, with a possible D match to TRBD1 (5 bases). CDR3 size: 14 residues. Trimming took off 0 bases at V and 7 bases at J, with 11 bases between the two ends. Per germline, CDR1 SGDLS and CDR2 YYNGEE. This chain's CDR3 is CASSVASRVNEQFF. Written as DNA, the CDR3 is TGTGCCAGCAGCGTAGCCTCCAGGGTGAATGAGCAGTTCTTC.

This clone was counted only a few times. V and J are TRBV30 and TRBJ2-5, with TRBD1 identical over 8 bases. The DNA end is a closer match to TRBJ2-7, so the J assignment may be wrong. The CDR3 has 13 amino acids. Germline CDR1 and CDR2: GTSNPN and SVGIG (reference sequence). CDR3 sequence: CAAPGGQGYEQYF. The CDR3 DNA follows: TGTGCGGCCCCAGGGGGCCAGGGCTACGAGCAGTACTTC.

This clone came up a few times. In DNA, the CDR3 is TGTGCCAGCAGCCGAGGGGCGGGAGCAGATACGCAGTATTTT. This codes for CASSRGAGADTQYF. This sequence joins TRBV7-9 and TRBJ2-3; 7 bases map to TRBD2. Germline values: CDR1 SEHNR, CDR2 FQNEAQ (reference sequence). Trimming removed 5 bases from V and 4 bases from J; junction bases left unmatched: 6. The CDR3 spans 14 residues.

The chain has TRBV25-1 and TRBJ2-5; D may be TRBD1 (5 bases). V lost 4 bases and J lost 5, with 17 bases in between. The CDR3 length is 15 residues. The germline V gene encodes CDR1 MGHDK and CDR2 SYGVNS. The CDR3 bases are TGTGCCAGCAGTGCCCGACTTCAGGGTAGGGAGACCCAGTACTTC. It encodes CASSARLQGRETQYF.

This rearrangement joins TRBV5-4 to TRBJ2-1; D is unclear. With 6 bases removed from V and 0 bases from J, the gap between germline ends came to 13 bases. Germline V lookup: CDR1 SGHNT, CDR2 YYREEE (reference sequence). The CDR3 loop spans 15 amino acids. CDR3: CASTPNIGSYNEQFF. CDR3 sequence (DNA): TGTGCCAGCACACCCAATATCGGCTCCTACAATGAGCAGTTCTTC.

CDR3 region: CASSIPGRNTEAFF. For the CDR3, the DNA is TGTGCCAGTAGTATTCCGGGTAGGAACACTGAAGCTTTCTTT. The chain carries TRBV19 and TRBJ1-1; D is unclear. Germline V gene lookup returns CDR1 LNHDA and CDR2 SQIVND (reference sequence). CDR3 length: 14 amino acids. V was pared by 3 bases and J by 1 base, with 9 bases between.

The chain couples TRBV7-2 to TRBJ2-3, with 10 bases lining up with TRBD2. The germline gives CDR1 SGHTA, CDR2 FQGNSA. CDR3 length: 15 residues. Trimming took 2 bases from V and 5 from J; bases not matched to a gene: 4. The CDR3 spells CASSLSGGAGDTQYF. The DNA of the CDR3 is TGTGCCAGCAGCTTAAGCGGGGGGGCCGGAGATACGCAGTATTTT.

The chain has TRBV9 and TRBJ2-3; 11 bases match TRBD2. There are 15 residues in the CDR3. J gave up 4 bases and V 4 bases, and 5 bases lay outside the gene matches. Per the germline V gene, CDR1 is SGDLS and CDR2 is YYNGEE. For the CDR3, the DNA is TGTGCCAGCAGCTTGACTAGCGGGAATGCAGATACGCAGTATTTT. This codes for CASSLTSGNADTQYF.

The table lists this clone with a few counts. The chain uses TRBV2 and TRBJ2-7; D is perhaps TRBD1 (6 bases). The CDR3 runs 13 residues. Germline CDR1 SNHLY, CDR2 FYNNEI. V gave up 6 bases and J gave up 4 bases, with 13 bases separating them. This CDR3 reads CASRPGTLYEQYF. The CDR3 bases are TGTGCCAGCAGACCAGGGACACTTTACGAGCAGTACTTC.